This TCR beta chain is drawn from a study of post-analysis software for immune sequencing data. As for the study in general: Included among the disease courses, which were recorded for the cohort, were relapsing-remitting, secondary progressive and progressive-relapsing multiple sclerosis. Study-wide results and limits: Samples from a shared batch, those prepared together, strongly co-clustered by F measure. Normalized Chao1 diversity was significantly reduced in patients versus controls. TRBV5-6, TRBV5-1 and TRBV20-1 belonged to a set of a handful of TRBV segments that were more frequent in patients than controls.

Libraries were made from TCR beta cDNA, and they carried unique molecular identifiers. Yield was roughly 500,000 cDNA molecules from approximately 0.95 to 9.8 million T cells. One entry per CDR3 protein, called by TCRdb with MiXCR from the PCR reads. Of more than 500,000 distinct CDR3 sequences detected, less than 40% appear once; the ten largest clones hold under 7%. CDR3 size: 13 residues. With 7 bases removed from V and 6 bases from J, the gap between germline ends came to 18 bases. CDR1 is DFQATT, CDR2 SNEGSKA, per germline (reference sequence). This clonotype was seen a few times. Its antigen is unknown.

Sequencing input: blood. The receptor comes from a girl between 2 and 17 years old with multiple sclerosis. The chain joins TRBV20-1 to TRBJ1-2; D is undetermined. As DNA, the CDR3 is TGCAGTGTATCCTTGGAGGGAGAGAATGGCTACACCTTC. Translated, it gives CSVSLEGENGYTF.